This TCR beta chain was captured by sequencing in a study of T cells in Graves' hyperthyroidism and ophthalmopathy. Study-level results: Clonotypes that were expanded in thyroid above 0.001 mostly appeared in blood too.

TCR beta CDR3 sequences were amplified from RNA transcripts. TCR CDR3 underwent first-round RT-PCR with the HTBI primer set. TCRdb passed the multiplex PCR reads through MiXCR, listing each CDR3 protein once. The sample includes some 350,000 distinct CDR3 sequences, 20% to 30% of them seen just once. A word on this clonotype: The antigen is not known.

The CDR3 is 15 amino acids. Germline CDR1 MNHEY, CDR2 SMNVEV (reference sequence). Germline trimming cut 0 bases from V and 3 bases from J; bases unmatched to any gene: 3. This receptor was taken from a man aged 50 to 59 with Graves' hyperthyroidism. This chain connects TRBV27 to TRBJ2-7, with 9 bases identical to TRBD1. Sample: blood. CDR3: CASSLSGTGSYEQYF. CDR3 sequence (DNA): TGTGCCAGCAGTTTATCAGGGACAGGGAGCTACGAGCAGTACTTC.